The T cell receptor (beta chain) under discussion was sequenced for a study of cytomegalovirus exposure and HLA in healthy donors. The PCR employed 60 Vbeta primers together with 13 Jbeta primers. Libraries were prepared by immunoSEQ multiplex PCR; TCRdb keeps only in-frame clonotypes and omits some of them. The sample gives 150,000 to 200,000 clones, 77% of which show up once; 1.4% is in the top ten. Germline trimming cut 3 bases from V and 9 bases from J; bases unmatched to any gene: 19. Germline V lookup: CDR1 GTSNPN, CDR2 SVGIG (reference sequence). The CDR3 has 17 residues. The sequenced material came from PBMCs. The chain recombines TRBV30 with TRBJ2-1, with TRBD2 matching over 8 bases. This receptor was taken from a man aged 18 to 29 in good health and CMV-seronegative. The CDR3 loop reads CAWSPMGSSGSNGEQFF. DNA of the CDR3: TGTGCCTGGAGCCCCATGGGATCCAGCGGGAGTAATGGTGAGCAGTTCTTC. The full variable domain, in which reference TRBV30 and TRBJ2-1 provide the parts outside the CDR3, is SQTIHQWPATLVQPVGSPLSLECTVEGTSNPNLYWYRQAAGRGLQLLFYSVGIGQISSEVPQNLSASRPQDRQFILSSKKLLLSDSGFYLCAWSPMGSSGSNGEQFFGPGTRLTVL.